The 19 T cell receptor beta chains listed next were all sequenced from one sample in a study of T cells in localized non-small cell lung cancer. Assay used: immunoSEQ multiplex PCR; TCRdb lists only in-frame clones, some missing. The table records roughly 25,000 clones, roughly 87% of them present only once. The specimen was peripheral blood, collected before any cancer treatment. Receptor source: a male donor older than 55 with stage I squamous cell lung carcinoma.

The V gene is TRBV7-6, the J gene TRBJ2-2; perhaps TRBD1 as D (5 bases). The CDR3 runs 16 residues. Germline values: CDR1 SGHVS, CDR2 FNYEAQ. V lost 0 bases, J lost 1 base, and 9 bases lay in between. CDR3 residues: CASSLAGQWNTGELFF. In DNA form, the CDR3 reads TGTGCCAGCAGCTTAGCGGGGCAGTGGAACACCGGGGAGCTGTTTTTT.

This clone appeared once. The chain employs TRBV6-6 and TRBJ1-2; the D is unclear. V lost 0 bases and J 8 bases, leaving 7 bases between the germline ends. CDR1 MNHNY and CDR2 SVGAGI come from the germline V gene (reference sequence). The CDR3 covers 12 residues. CDR3 nucleotide sequence: TGTGCCAGCAGTTACTCCCTGGGGGGCTACACCTTC. Residues: CASSYSLGGYTF.

The J gene is TRBJ1-6, the V gene TRBV30; tentative D call: TRBD1 (6 bases). CDR1 is GTSNPN and CDR2 is SVGIG in the germline V gene (reference sequence). The V end lost 3 bases, the J end lost 3 bases, and 9 bases lay between the germline ends. This CDR3 has 14 residues. CDR3 region: CAWSRDNYNSPLHF. CDR3 bases: TGTGCCTGGAGCCGGGACAACTATAATTCACCCCTCCACTTT.

This chain connects TRBV27 to TRBJ1-6; the D gene is possibly TRBD1 (5 bases). Germline V gives CDR1 MNHEY, CDR2 SMNVEV (reference sequence). With 8 bases removed from V and 0 bases from J, the gap between germline ends came to 23 bases. This CDR3 is built from 19 residues. CDR3 nucleotides: TGTGCCAGCGTACGGCAGGCTCCTGGGACCCTCTCCTATAATTCACCCCTCCACTTT. Protein product: CASVRQAPGTLSYNSPLHF.

This chain connects TRBV5-1 to TRBJ1-1; perhaps TRBD1 as D (5 bases). Germline V gene data show CDR1 as SGHRS and CDR2 as YFSETQ. The CDR3 covers 15 residues. V was pared by 3 bases and J by 1 base, with 13 bases between. Here the CDR3 DNA reads TGCGCCAGCAGCTCAACCGGGACGTCGAACACTGAAGCTTTCTTT. Its protein product is CASSSTGTSNTEAFF.

This clone came up once. The chain combines TRBV5-5 with TRBJ2-3; the match to TRBD2 covers 15 bases. CDR1 is SGHKS, CDR2 YYEKEE, per germline (reference sequence). J lost 5 bases, V lost 5 bases, and 3 bases had no gene match. The CDR3 contains 15 residues. The CDR3 loop is CASSGLAGGGDTQYF. In nucleotides, the CDR3 is TGTGCCAGCAGTGGACTAGCGGGAGGGGGAGATACGCAGTATTTT.

J is TRBJ1-3 and V is TRBV5-1, with D perhaps TRBD1 (5 bases). Germline assignment: CDR1 SGHRS and CDR2 YFSETQ. CDR3 size: 16 residues. V lost 4 bases, J lost 1 base, and 15 bases lay in between. The CDR3 DNA is TGCGCCAGCAGCCAACATGACAGCCTTTCTGGAAACACCATATATTTT. This gives the protein CASSQHDSLSGNTIYF.

The genes are TRBV7-6 and TRBJ2-2; TRBD2 matches 11 bases. The trim removed 1 base at V and 5 bases at J, leaving 3 bases unmatched. The CDR3 is made up of 16 amino acids. Germline V lookup: CDR1 SGHVS, CDR2 FNYEAQ. This CDR3 is CASSLGTSGSTGELFF. The CDR3 coding sequence is TGTGCCAGCAGCTTAGGAACTAGCGGGAGTACCGGGGAGCTGTTTTTT.

The chain uses TRBV5-1 and TRBJ2-2; D not resolved. The germline gives CDR1 SGHRS, CDR2 YFSETQ. Trimming removed 0 bases at V and 3 bases at J, with 6 bases between. CDR3 length: 14 amino acids. CDR3: CASSLDLYTGELFF. The CDR3 DNA reads as TGCGCCAGCAGCTTGGACCTATACACCGGGGAGCTGTTTTTT.

The chain couples TRBV11-2 to TRBJ2-1; D possibly corresponds to TRBD1 (7 bases). Trimming cost V 5 bases and J 7 bases, with 18 bases left between them. Looked up from germline, CDR1 is SGHAT and CDR2 is FQNNGV. The CDR3 consists of 15 residues. The CDR3 region is CASSNTRTGGNEQFF. The CDR3, as DNA: TGTGCCAGCAGCAATACTCGGACAGGAGGGAATGAGCAGTTCTTC. Supplemented by reference TRBV11-2 and TRBJ2-1, the full variable domain reads EAGVAQSPRYKIIEKRQSVAFWCNPISGHATLYWYQQILGQGPKLLIQFQNNGVVDDSQLPKDRFSAERLKGVDSTLKIQPAKLEDSAVYLCASSNTRTGGNEQFFGPGTRLTVL.

CDR3: CASSLGTTSTDTQYF. For the CDR3, the DNA is TGTGCCAGCAGTCTTGGGACAACCAGCACAGATACGCAGTATTTT. The chain uses TRBV5-6 and TRBJ2-3, with D possibly being TRBD1 (6 bases). Trimming left V 5 bases short and J 0 bases short, with 13 bases between. Germline V gene lookup returns CDR1 SGHDT and CDR2 YYEEEE. This CDR3 is 15 amino acids long.

J is TRBJ2-2 and V is TRBV19; TRBD2 agrees at 7 bases. Per the germline V gene, CDR1 is LNHDA and CDR2 is SQIVND (reference sequence). Trimming cost V 5 bases and J 5 bases; bases outside gene matches: 8. This CDR3 has 15 residues. This CDR3 is CASSPWWGGTGELFF. The CDR3, as DNA: TGTGCCAGTAGTCCGTGGTGGGGGGGAACCGGGGAGCTGTTTTTT.

V usage is TRBV2 and J usage is TRBJ2-3, with D unclear. Trimming cost V 3 bases and J 6 bases, with 4 bases left between them. Germline V CDR1 and CDR2: SNHLY, FYNNEI. This CDR3 comprises 11 residues. CDR3 amino acids: CASSDPDTQYF. The CDR3 nucleotides are TGTGCCAGCAGTGACCCGGATACGCAGTATTTT.

This clone was seen once. The rearrangement uses TRBV5-1 and TRBJ2-5, with D perhaps TRBD2 (5 bases). Germline assignment: CDR1 SGHRS and CDR2 YFSETQ. Deletions cut 7 bases from V and 5 bases from J, with 18 bases between. The CDR3 is 14 amino acids. The CDR3 DNA reads TGCGCCAGCGGGGAAACCCTAGCCGGGGAGACCCAGTACTTC. Translated, it gives CASGETLAGETQYF.

The chain employs TRBV5-3 and TRBJ1-5, with a tentative D call TRBD1 (5 bases). TRBV5-3 is given ORF status, its function remaining uncertain. Trimming took off 8 bases at V and 4 bases at J, with 13 bases between the two ends. This CDR3 has 13 residues. CDR3 DNA sequence: TGTGCCAGCAACCCGCAGGGTAATCAGCCCCAGCATTTT. It codes for CASNPQGNQPQHF.

The genes are TRBV5-1 and TRBJ1-1; TRBD1 is a possible D gene (6 bases). V lost 4 bases and J 4 bases, leaving 11 bases between the germline ends. In germline, CDR1 is SGHRS, CDR2 YFSETQ. The CDR3 loop spans 13 amino acids. CDR3 in DNA: TGCGCCAGCAGCAGCGACAGGCGCACTGAAGCTTTCTTT. It translates to CASSSDRRTEAFF. Full variable domain (rest looked up from reference TRBV5-1 and TRBJ1-1): KAGVTQTPRYLIKTRGQQVTLSCSPISGHRSVSWYQQTPGQGLQFLFEYFSETQRNKGNFPGRFSGRQFSNSRSEMNVSTLELGDSALYLCASSSDRRTEAFFGQGTRLTVV.

V gene TRBV6-5 combines with J gene TRBJ1-4; the D gene is possibly TRBD1 (5 bases). The CDR3 is 15 amino acids. Trimming took off 5 bases at V and 5 bases at J, with 15 bases between the two ends. The germline CDR1 and CDR2 sequences are MNHEY and SVGAGI. CDR3 amino acids: CASSGAAAGNEKLFF. As DNA, the CDR3 is TGTGCCAGCAGTGGGGCGGCAGCAGGGAATGAAAAACTGTTTTTT.

V is TRBV2 and J is TRBJ2-1; 8 nucleotides agree with TRBD2. This CDR3 is 14 amino acids long. Germline-derived CDR1 and CDR2 are SNHLY and FYNNEI. Trimming took 3 bases from V and 4 from J; bases not matched to a gene: 2. In nucleotides, the CDR3 is TGTGCCAGCAGTGAGGGACTAGGGTACAATGAGCAGTTCTTC. Its translation is CASSEGLGYNEQFF.

This clone was seen just once. The rearrangement links TRBV6-6 to TRBJ2-7, with D hard to call. Germline-derived CDR1 and CDR2 are MNHNY and SVGAGI (reference sequence). V lost 7 bases to trimming and J lost 4 bases, with 11 bases between them. The CDR3 consists of 12 residues. CDR3 bases: TGTGCCAGCACCGTGGGCGCATACGAGCAGTACTTC. It yields the protein CASTVGAYEQYF.